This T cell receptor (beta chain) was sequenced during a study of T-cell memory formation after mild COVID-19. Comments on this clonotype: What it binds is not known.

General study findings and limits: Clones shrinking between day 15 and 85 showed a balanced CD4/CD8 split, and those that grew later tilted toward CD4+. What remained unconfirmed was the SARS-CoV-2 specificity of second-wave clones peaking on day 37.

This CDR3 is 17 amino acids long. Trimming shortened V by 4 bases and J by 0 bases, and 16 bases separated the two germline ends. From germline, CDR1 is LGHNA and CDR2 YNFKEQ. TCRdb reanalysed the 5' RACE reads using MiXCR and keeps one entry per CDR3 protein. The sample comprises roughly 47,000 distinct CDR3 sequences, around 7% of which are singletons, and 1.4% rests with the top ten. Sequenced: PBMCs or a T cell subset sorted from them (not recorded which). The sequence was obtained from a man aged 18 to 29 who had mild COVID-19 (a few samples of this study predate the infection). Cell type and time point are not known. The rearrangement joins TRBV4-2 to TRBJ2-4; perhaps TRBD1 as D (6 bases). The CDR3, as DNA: TGTGCCAGCAGCCTCCGTCGGGACAAGGCAGCCAAAAACATTCAGTACTTC. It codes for CASSLRRDKAAKNIQYF.